This TCR beta chain came from a study of cytomegalovirus exposure and HLA in healthy donors (dated by TCRdb to 2016 to 2017). About the full investigation: According to a later analysis, one platform produced both the approximately 110 validation repertoires and the 550 to 800 repertoires of the first cohort. The study aimed to test whether signatures of past pathogen exposure could be identified by cataloging public T cell receptors. Along with the approximately 670-subject first cohort, a separate validation cohort of about 110 different subjects was used. To predict cytomegalovirus infection status, the study combined high-throughput TCR immunosequencing, statistical association of individual TCRs with disease status, and machine learning.

Libraries were constructed by the immunoSEQ multiplex PCR assay. As for the authors' bioinformatics: A statistical classification framework was developed to diagnose cytomegalovirus status using the catalog of TCR beta chain sequences. TCRdb mirrors the immuneACCESS table, restricted to in-frame sequences. Some clones are absent from its copies; in checked studies, under half trace to an unresolved V gene, and the reason for the others is unknown. That table gives V, J and clone size, and the DNA gave D and trimming. This sample comprises roughly 180,000 clones, around 84% of them detected only once. Less than 9% of the sample is held by the ten biggest clonotypes. V is clipped by 6 bases and J by 1 base, and the sequence between their germline boundaries is 9 bases long. Including the terminal cysteine and phenylalanine, the CDR3 comprises 13 residues. CDR3 DNA only is kept here, 39 bases in frame from base 1. In the germline V gene (reference sequence), CDR1 corresponds to LNHDA and CDR2 to SQIVND.

Donors formed part of the validation cohort, which comprised 120 subjects and was distinct from the first cohort of 670 or so subjects. Of note for this clone: Its antigen remains unidentified. No base-level quality is on record; no much larger clone is a single base apart.

Here is what the overall study found, with its caveats: In vitro tests confirmed that three of the cytomegalovirus-associated TCR beta chains recognize cytomegalovirus antigens. It was suggested by the authors that the approach could potentially be generalized to other disease states and immunological phenotypes. The classifier was reported to diagnose cytomegalovirus status with high specificity and sensitivity in both the original and validation cohorts. In a later analysis, TCRs clustered in the first cohort were found to also tend to co-occur in the roughly 130 validation repertoires, with approximately 95% of cluster scores above 0. A later analysis had no HLA typing for the validation cohort, so co-occurrence there was scored across all 120 or so repertoires. The study gave a list of under 200 TCR beta chains associated with cytomegalovirus. Across donors, most TCR sequences were observed very rarely, whereas some public TCRs were present in many individuals.

The chain links TRBV19 with TRBJ1-1, with no D gene named confidently. This receptor was taken from a man between 18 and 35 years old in good health and CMV-seropositive. Sequencing used PBMCs. Read as DNA, the sequence is TGTGCCAGTAGGATATCGGGGAACACTGAAGCTTTCTTT. It translates to CASRISGNTEAFF.